The present entry profiles one T cell receptor beta chain with its context. The study drew participants aged about 18 to 89 years from roughly 25 US areas. Membership in each cohort depended on participant-reported clinical history. The sample is drawn from a study of blood T cell repertoires in COVID-19. Study-wide context: For recovered donors of Cohort 3, there were two negative PCRs, clearance, or symptom resolution. Sites in the United States, Italy and Spain provided acute and convalescent COVID-19 samples.

The length of the CDR3 is 14 residues. Germline loops: CDR1 GTSNPN, CDR2 SVGIG (reference sequence). With 0 bases removed from V and 8 bases from J, the gap between germline ends came to 16 bases. Repertoires were generated with immunoSEQ multiplex PCR, while TCRdb's copy carries only in-frame clones and drops some. Here the sample spans under 150,000 clones, about 80% being singletons. Sequences were obtained from PBMCs or T cells enriched from blood (not recorded which). The sequence derives from a man aged 45-65 years in a cohort exposed to, infected with or recovered from COVID-19 (not recorded which). The V gene is TRBV30, the J gene TRBJ1-2; a possible D gene is TRBD1 (5 bases). The CDR3 is CAWSVMGPGRGYTF. CDR3 nucleotide sequence: TGTGCCTGGAGTGTAATGGGGCCTGGAAGGGGCTACACCTTC.